This record looks at one TCR beta chain sequence and its context. The donors were healthy bone marrow donors. PCR employed 60 Vbeta and 13 Jbeta primers. The method was immunoSEQ multiplex PCR; TCRdb's version includes in-frame clones alone and lacks a portion of them. The table shows some 130,000 clones, with about 80% occurring only once. These data come from a study of cytomegalovirus exposure and HLA in healthy donors. In germline, CDR1 is KGHSH, CDR2 LQKENI. This CDR3 contains 16 residues. V lost 2 bases, J lost 8 bases, and 19 bases lay in between. The sample consisted of PBMCs. The source is a man aged 40-49 years in good health and CMV-seronegative. The chain carries TRBV18 and TRBJ2-1; possible D gene TRBD1, 7 bases. In DNA, the CDR3 is TGTGCCAGCTCACCAATCCTGGCAGGGGGGCTCGATGAGCAGTTCTTC. Translation gives CASSPILAGGLDEQFF.